Listed here are 18 T cell receptor beta chains from one sample, sequenced in a study of spatial heterogeneity in lung cancer. TCRdb reanalysed the 5' RACE reads using MiXCR and keeps one entry per CDR3 protein. The sample has approximately 100,000 distinct CDR3 sequences, just under 20% seen once. Time point noted: blood at routine non-recurrence follow-up after resection. Source: PBMCs, taken at follow-up. These receptors were taken from a male donor with early-stage non-small cell lung cancer.

The chain joins TRBV20-1 to TRBJ2-7; 8 bases align to TRBD2. This CDR3 is built from 15 residues. V gave up 6 bases and J gave up 7 bases; unmatched junction bases: 17. Germline V gives CDR1 DFQATT, CDR2 SNEGSKA (reference sequence). The CDR3 DNA is TGCAGTGCCCCCTTCCGCGGGGGGCCATCGAGGGAGCAGTACTTC. Translated, it gives CSAPFRGGPSREQYF.

V usage is TRBV5-1 and J usage is TRBJ1-1; the D gene is possibly TRBD1 (5 bases). The V end lost 3 bases, the J end lost 1 base, and 10 bases lay between the germline ends. Germline CDR1 SGHRS, CDR2 YFSETQ. This CDR3 is 14 amino acids long. Written as DNA, the CDR3 is TGCGCCAGCAGCTGGGGACGGAGGAACACTGAAGCTTTCTTT. It yields the protein CASSWGRRNTEAFF.

This clonotype was seen only a few times. This rearrangement joins TRBV20-1 to TRBJ2-3; 7 nucleotides line up with TRBD2. The CDR3 length is 15 residues. Trimming cost V 0 bases and J 1 base; bases outside gene matches: 4. CDR1 and CDR2 (germline): DFQATT, SNEGSKA (reference sequence). The CDR3 sequence is CSARDLAAGTDTQYF. CDR3 nucleotides: TGCAGTGCTAGAGACCTAGCGGCAGGCACAGATACGCAGTATTTT.

J is TRBJ2-6 and V is TRBV5-5; D possibly corresponds to TRBD1 (5 bases). V was clipped by 4 bases and J by 0 bases, with 8 bases between them. Germline values: CDR1 SGHKS, CDR2 YYEKEE (reference sequence). The CDR3 sequence is 15 residues long. The CDR3 here is CASSPQGSGANVLTF. CDR3 nucleotide sequence: TGTGCCAGCAGCCCCCAGGGCTCTGGGGCCAACGTCCTGACTTTC.

This clonotype turned up a few times. The chain combines TRBV29-1 with TRBJ2-1; 7 bases match TRBD1. Germline assignment: CDR1 SQVTM and CDR2 ANQGSEA. J was trimmed by 9 bases and V by 4 bases; bases with no gene match: 6. The length of the CDR3 is 12 residues. The chain's CDR3 is CSVVRDSVEQFF. The CDR3 bases are TGCAGCGTTGTCCGGGACAGCGTTGAGCAGTTCTTC.

The V and J genes are TRBV29-1 and TRBJ2-1, with 7 bases aligning to TRBD1. Germline V CDR1 and CDR2: SQVTM, ANQGSEA. The CDR3 loop spans 16 amino acids. The trim removed 0 bases at V and 4 bases at J, leaving 9 bases unmatched. CDR3 nucleotide sequence: TGCAGCGTTGAAGATGTGTACAAGGGGGCTTACAATGAGCAGTTCTTC. Translated: CSVEDVYKGAYNEQFF.

The rearrangement links TRBV18 to TRBJ1-2; D unclear. CDR3 size: 14 residues. V shed 6 bases and J shed 4 bases, with 15 bases lying between them. Germline lookup yields CDR1 KGHSH and CDR2 LQKENI. CDR3 DNA sequence: TGTGCCAGCTCTCCCAGAGAGGGTGTCTATGGCTACACCTTC. It yields the protein CASSPREGVYGYTF.

This clonotype was observed a handful of times. The chain joins TRBV2 to TRBJ2-7; tentatively, D is TRBD1 or TRBD2 (5 bases each). V was shortened by 5 bases and J by 0 bases, with 17 bases between the two germline ends. CDR1 and CDR2 (germline): SNHLY, FYNNEI. The CDR3 is 16 amino acids. CDR3 DNA sequence: TGTGCCAGCAGTCAGGGTTGGGGGAGTATCTCCTACGAGCAGTACTTC. Amino acid sequence: CASSQGWGSISYEQYF.

CDR3 loop: CASSPGGQGHTDTQYF. CDR3 nucleotides: TGTGCCAGCTCACCAGGCGGACAGGGTCACACAGATACGCAGTATTTT. The V gene is TRBV18, the J gene TRBJ2-3; 8 positions agree with TRBD1. There are 16 residues in the CDR3. Germline V gene sequence: CDR1 KGHSH, CDR2 LQKENI. Trimming took 2 bases from V and 2 from J; bases not matched to a gene: 6.

The chain recombines TRBV29-1 with TRBJ2-1, with TRBD2 matching 13 bases. CDR1 and CDR2 (germline): SQVTM, ANQGSEA. The CDR3 extends over 15 amino acids. V gave up 3 bases and J gave up 4 bases; unmatched junction bases: 3. CDR3 residues: CSVDGLAGEYNEQFF. The CDR3 DNA follows: TGCAGCGTTGATGGACTAGCGGGGGAGTACAATGAGCAGTTCTTC.

This clonotype was found many times. V is TRBV7-2 and J is TRBJ1-1; tentatively, D is TRBD1 (5 bases). This CDR3 comprises 15 residues. Trimming shortened V by 4 bases and J by 5 bases, and 17 bases separated the two germline ends. CDR1 and CDR2 (germline): SGHTA, FQGNSA. CDR3 coding DNA: TGTGCCAGCAGCTCTGCAGGGAAAGGTATAACTGAAGCTTTCTTT. This translates into CASSSAGKGITEAFF.

This clonotype was recorded a few times. This chain uses TRBV5-5 with TRBJ1-1; D uncertain. The V and J ends lost 1 base and 1 base respectively, with 8 bases between them. CDR1 and CDR2 from the germline V gene are SGHKS and YYEKEE (reference sequence). The length of the CDR3 is 14 residues. In DNA form, the CDR3 reads TGTGCCAGCAGCTTGACATCGCAGAACACTGAAGCTTTCTTT. As protein: CASSLTSQNTEAFF.

This clonotype was seen repeatedly, ten times or more. This chain connects TRBV12-3 or TRBV12-4 to TRBJ1-5, with D hard to call. The CDR3 is made up of 13 amino acids. Trimming shortened V by 3 bases and J by 0 bases, and 3 bases separated the two germline ends. The CDR3 nucleotides are TGTGCCAGCAGTTTGAGTAGCAATCAGCCCCAGCATTTT. Residues: CASSLSSNQPQHF.

The chain links TRBV5-1 to TRBJ2-1; 7 nucleotides line up with TRBD2. The germline V gene encodes CDR1 SGHRS and CDR2 YFSETQ. The CDR3 extends over 17 amino acids. V lost 0 bases, J lost 0 bases, and 6 bases stayed unmatched. CDR3 sequence (DNA): TGCGCCAGCAGCTTGGAGCTAGCGGCGAGCTCCTACAATGAGCAGTTCTTC. Its translation is CASSLELAASSYNEQFF.

The V gene is TRBV6-4, the J gene TRBJ1-5; 8 positions match TRBD1. Germline loops: CDR1 MRHNA, CDR2 SNTAGT. J lost 3 bases, V lost 8 bases, and 3 bases had no gene match. CDR3 length: 13 residues. The DNA for the CDR3 is TGTGCCAGCGGACAGGGTCCCAATCAGCCCCAGCATTTT. Residues: CASGQGPNQPQHF.

CDR3 DNA: TGTGCCAGCAGCCCCGGGACAGGGGTAACAGATACGCAGTATTTT. Protein product: CASSPGTGVTDTQYF. This chain joins TRBV6-2 or TRBV6-3 and TRBJ2-3, with 10 nucleotides matching TRBD1. Unmatched junction bases numbered 6, after V lost 6 bases and J lost 3 bases. CDR3 size: 15 residues. Looked up from germline, CDR1 is MNHEY and CDR2 is SVGEGT.

This clonotype appeared a few times. This chain connects TRBV3-1 to TRBJ1-2; D gene unclear. This CDR3 is 13 amino acids long. V lost 4 bases to trimming and J lost 4 bases, with 10 bases between them. Germline CDR1 and CDR2: LGHDT and YNNKEL (reference sequence). CDR3 protein: CASSLDGSYGYTF. Here the CDR3 DNA reads TGTGCCAGCAGCCTAGACGGCTCCTATGGCTACACCTTC. Using reference TRBV3-1 and TRBJ1-2 for the parts outside the CDR3, the full variable domain is DTAVSQTPKYLVTQMGNDKSIKCEQNLGHDTMYWYKQDSKKFLKIMFSYNNKELIINETVPNRFSPKSPDKAHLNLHINSLELGDSAVYFCASSLDGSYGYTFGSGTRLTVV.

J is TRBJ2-3 and V is TRBV4-1; 8 nucleotides line up with TRBD2. The trim removed 4 bases at V and 1 base at J, leaving 7 bases unmatched. CDR3 length equals 16 residues. From germline, CDR1 is MGHRA and CDR2 YSYEKL. Written as DNA, the CDR3 is TGCGCCAGCAGCCCCCCAGCGGGAGAACGCACAGATACGCAGTATTTT. This encodes CASSPPAGERTDTQYF.